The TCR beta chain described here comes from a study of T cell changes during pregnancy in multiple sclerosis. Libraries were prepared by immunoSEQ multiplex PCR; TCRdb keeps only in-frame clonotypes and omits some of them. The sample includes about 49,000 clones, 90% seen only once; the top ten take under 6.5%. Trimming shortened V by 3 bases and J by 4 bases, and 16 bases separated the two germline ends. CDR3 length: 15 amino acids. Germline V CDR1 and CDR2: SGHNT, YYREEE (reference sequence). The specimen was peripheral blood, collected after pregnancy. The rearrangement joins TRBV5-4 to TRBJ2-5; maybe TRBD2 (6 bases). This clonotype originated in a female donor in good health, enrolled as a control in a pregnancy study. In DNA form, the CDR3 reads TGTGCCAGCAGCTCCCCCGGGGGAGTAGGAGAGACCCAGTACTTC. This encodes CASSSPGGVGETQYF.